This T cell receptor beta chain was captured in a study of CD4 T cells in relation to SARS-CoV-2 and coronaviruses. The CDR3 extends over 15 amino acids. CDR1 is MNHEY and CDR2 is SVGAGI in the germline V gene. V lost 10 bases and J 0 bases, leaving 18 bases between the germline ends. Comments on this clone: Antigen unknown.

Unexposed donor CD4+ T cells date from about 2011-2019, before the COVID-19 pandemic. CD4+ T cells were isolated from the cells after around 11 days of culture. Sequencing used immunoSEQ multiplex PCR; TCRdb keeps in-frame clones, though not all of them. The table lists under 25,000 clones, around four fifths of them singletons. The sequencing input was CD4+ T cells from PBMCs, cultured in vitro. V and J are TRBV6-5 and TRBJ1-1; D unresolved. The origin of this receptor is a human donor in good health. The CDR3, as DNA: TGTGCCACTCTCCCCCGGCGGGCGTTGAACACTGAAGCTTTCTTT. Translating gives CATLPRRALNTEAFF.